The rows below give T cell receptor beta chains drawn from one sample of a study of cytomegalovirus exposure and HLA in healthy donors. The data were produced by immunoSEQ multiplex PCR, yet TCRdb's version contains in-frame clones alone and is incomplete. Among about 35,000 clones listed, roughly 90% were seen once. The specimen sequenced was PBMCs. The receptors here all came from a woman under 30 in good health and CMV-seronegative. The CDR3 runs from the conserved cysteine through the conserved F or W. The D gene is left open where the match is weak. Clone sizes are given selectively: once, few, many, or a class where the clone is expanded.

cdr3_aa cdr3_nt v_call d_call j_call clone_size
CASSSWTGSGDGYTF TGTGCCAGCAGTTCCTGGACAGGGAGCGGTGATGGCTACACCTTC TRBV6-5 TRBD1 TRBJ1-2 once
CASSHLGGSGELFF TGTGCCAGCAGCCACCTAGGGGGCTCCGGGGAGCTGTTTTTT TRBV14 TRBD1 TRBJ2-2 -
CASTLWGDRGNEQFF TGTGCCAGTACCCTATGGGGGGACAGGGGGAATGAGCAGTTCTTC TRBV19 TRBD1 TRBJ2-1 -
CATSREMANTEAFF TGTGCCACCAGCAGAGAAATGGCGAACACTGAAGCTTTCTTT TRBV15 - TRBJ1-1 -
CASSLDLADDTQYF TGTGCCAGCAGCTTGGATCTAGCGGACGATACGCAGTATTTT TRBV5-6 TRBD2 TRBJ2-3 -
CSASSNYGYTF TGCAGTGCTAGTTCGAACTATGGCTACACCTTC TRBV20-1 - TRBJ1-2 -
CASSQTSGRATGELFF TGTGCCAGCAGCCAAACTAGCGGGAGGGCAACCGGGGAGCTGTTTTTT TRBV14 TRBD2 TRBJ2-2 -
CASSLSGTELYEQYF TGTGCCAGCAGTTTGTCCGGGACAGAGCTATACGAGCAGTACTTC TRBV28 TRBD1 TRBJ2-7 -
CASRGTSGYTDTQYF TGTGCCAGTAGAGGGACTAGCGGTTACACAGATACGCAGTATTTT TRBV19 TRBD2 TRBJ2-3 -
CASSLFPGALGEQYF TGTGCCAGCAGTTTATTTCCGGGAGCACTCGGCGAGCAGTACTTC TRBV28 - TRBJ2-7 -
CASSEANGTPYGYTF TGTGCCAGCAGTGAGGCGAACGGGACACCGTATGGCTACACCTTC TRBV6-4 - TRBJ1-2 -
CASSLLVGQRGYTF TGTGCCAGCAGTTTACTGGTCGGACAGCGGGGCTACACCTTC TRBV28 - TRBJ1-2 -
CASSLFPDRDNEQYF TGTGCCAGCAGCTTGTTCCCGGACAGGGACAACGAGCAGTACTTC TRBV5-6 TRBD1 TRBJ2-7 -
CASGTGGSDEQYF TGTGCCAGCGGTACAGGGGGCAGTGACGAGCAGTACTTC TRBV7-3 TRBD1 TRBJ2-7 -
CASSLGQKNTEAFF TGCGCCAGCAGCTTGGGACAGAAGAACACTGAAGCTTTCTTT TRBV5-1 - TRBJ1-1 -
CASSPLTSGYTDTQYF TGTGCCAGCAGTCCTCTGACTAGCGGATACACAGATACGCAGTATTTT TRBV28 TRBD2 TRBJ2-3 -
CASSFGGGQVSYEQYF TGCGCCAGCAGCTTTGGGGGCGGACAGGTCTCCTACGAGCAGTACTTC TRBV5-1 TRBD1 TRBJ2-7 once
CASNEAGGDQETQYF TGTGCCAGCAACGAAGCGGGAGGAGACCAAGAGACCCAGTACTTC TRBV6-5 TRBD2 TRBJ2-5 few
CASSLVVRGFETQYF TGTGCCAGCAGCTTGGTAGTTCGCGGTTTCGAGACCCAGTACTTC TRBV5-8 - TRBJ2-5 -
CSGSVLGAAKNIQYF TGCAGCGGATCGGTTCTGGGGGCGGCCAAAAACATTCAGTACTTC TRBV29-1 - TRBJ2-4 -
CASSIASGRATDTQYF TGCGCCAGCAGCATCGCTAGCGGGAGGGCCACAGATACGCAGTATTTT TRBV4-1 TRBD2 TRBJ2-3 -
CASREGASNEKLFF TGTGCCAGCAGGGAGGGAGCTTCCAATGAAAAACTGTTTTTT TRBV28 - TRBJ1-4 -
CASSLGGNSYEQYF TGTGCCAGCAGCTTGGGGGGCAATTCCTACGAGCAGTACTTC TRBV5-4 - TRBJ2-7 -
CASSFSGRNNEQFF TGTGCCAGTAGTTTTAGCGGGAGGAACAATGAGCAGTTCTTC TRBV19 TRBD2 TRBJ2-1 -
CASSRQAGTSTDTQYF TGCGCCAGCAGTCGGCAAGCCGGGACTAGCACAGATACGCAGTATTTT TRBV5-1 - TRBJ2-3 -
CASSAGTGGKLFF TGTGCCAGCAGTGCCGGGACAGGGGGAAAACTGTTTTTT TRBV27 TRBD1 TRBJ1-4 -
CASSLVLLANNEQFF TGCGCCAGCAGCTTGGTATTACTAGCGAACAATGAGCAGTTCTTC TRBV5-1 TRBD2 TRBJ2-1 -
CASSQDPSVAEQYF TGCGCCAGCAGCCAAGATCCGAGCGTAGCCGAGCAGTACTTC TRBV4-1 - TRBJ2-7 -
CASSWDRGQEGPQHF TGTGCCAGTAGTTGGGACAGGGGGCAAGAGGGGCCCCAGCATTTT TRBV19 TRBD1 TRBJ1-5 -
CASSLEGTSGTGSIDEQFF TGCGCCAGCAGCTTGGAAGGGACTAGCGGGACGGGTAGTATAGATGAGCAGTTCTTC TRBV5-1 TRBD2 TRBJ2-1 -
CARRPGNQPQHF TGTGCCAGACGTCCAGGCAATCAGCCCCAGCATTTT TRBV11-2 - TRBJ1-5 -
CASSTGDTGELFF TGTGCCTCCAGTACCGGGGACACCGGGGAGCTGTTTTTT TRBV19 - TRBJ2-2 -
CASSLERPDTGELFF TGTGCCAGCAGTTTAGAGCGCCCGGACACCGGGGAGCTGTTTTTT TRBV28 - TRBJ2-2 -
CASSLESSGANVLTF TGCGCCAGCAGCTTGGAGAGCTCTGGGGCCAACGTCCTGACTTTC TRBV5-1 - TRBJ2-6 -
CSSSSSRSDRTYEQYF TGTTCCAGCAGCTCCTCCCGTTCGGACAGAACCTACGAGCAGTACTTC TRBV7-9 - TRBJ2-7 -
CASSVVREGYYNEQFF TGTGCCAGCAGCGTAGTTCGGGAGGGGTACTACAATGAGCAGTTCTTC TRBV9 TRBD2 TRBJ2-1 -
CASKDRLTNYGYTF TGTGCCAGCAAGGACAGATTGACTAACTATGGCTACACCTTC TRBV2 - TRBJ1-2 -
CASSPRGGTNTDTQYF TGTGCCAGCAGCCCAAGGGGTGGGACTAACACAGATACGCAGTATTTT TRBV7-2 TRBD2 TRBJ2-3 -
CASSPGPTGGYEQYF TGTGCCAGCAGTCCCGGGCCGACAGGGGGCTACGAGCAGTACTTC TRBV28 TRBD1 TRBJ2-7 -
CASSQGGASGSSYNEQFF TGCGCCAGCAGCCAAGGGGGGGCTAGCGGGAGCTCCTACAATGAGCAGTTCTTC TRBV4-3 TRBD2 TRBJ2-1 -
CASSAILAGATDTQYF TGTGCCAGCTCAGCAATACTAGCGGGGGCCACAGATACGCAGTATTTT TRBV18 TRBD2 TRBJ2-3 -
CASSANRGRIYEQYF TGTGCCAGCAGTGCAAACAGGGGGCGTATCTACGAGCAGTACTTC TRBV6-6 TRBD1 TRBJ2-7 once
CSVEADRDEQYF TGCAGCGTTGAAGCGGACAGGGACGAGCAGTACTTC TRBV29-1 TRBD1 TRBJ2-7 -
CASSFSEAGVTEQYF TGTGCCAGCAGTTTCTCCGAAGCGGGAGTTACCGAGCAGTACTTC TRBV28 TRBD2 TRBJ2-7 once
CASSLNSGTGNTIYF TGTGCCAGCAGCTTGAATAGCGGCACTGGAAACACCATATATTTT TRBV7-6 - TRBJ1-3 -
CAWSEGAGNYNEQFF TGTGCCTGGAGTGAGGGGGCAGGTAACTACAATGAGCAGTTCTTC TRBV30 TRBD1 TRBJ2-1 -
CAWSPRGTTNEKLFF TGTGCCTGGAGTCCACGGGGGACAACTAATGAAAAACTGTTTTTT TRBV30 - TRBJ1-4 -
CASSESGLAILGNEQFF TGCGCCAGCAGTGAGTCTGGTCTAGCGATCCTCGGCAATGAGCAGTTCTTC TRBV10-1 - TRBJ2-1 -
CASSLAARDYGYTF TGTGCCAGCAGCTTAGCGGCACGGGACTATGGCTACACCTTC TRBV7-9 - TRBJ1-2 -
CATSQGMNTEAFF TGTGCCACCAGTCAGGGGATGAACACTGAAGCTTTCTTT TRBV15 - TRBJ1-1 -
CASSKPSRGKETQYF TGTGCCAGCAGTAAGCCGTCCAGGGGCAAAGAGACCCAGTACTTC TRBV28 - TRBJ2-5 -